The present TCR beta chain was sequenced within a study of graft-versus-host responses after intestinal transplantation. Broader study findings: Within the allografts of patients who had graft-donor T cell macrochimerism, graft-versus-host to host-versus-graft clonal ratios were high. GvH clones occurred in recipient marrow; some first appeared in ileum or blood.

Germline CDR1 is SQVTM and CDR2 is ANQGSEA. V lost 3 bases to trimming and J lost 7 bases, with 9 bases between them. The CDR3 is made up of 11 amino acids. With regard to this clone: The antigen is unknown.

The assay was immunoSEQ multiplex PCR, and TCRdb's table has in-frame clones only and misses some. The table records 99,000 or so clones, around 88% of them present only once. This receptor was identified in a human patient who received an intestinal transplant, so some T cells may come from the graft donor. This material consisted of PBMCs, taken 255 days after intestinal transplant. The genes are TRBV29-1 and TRBJ1-2; D gene ambiguous. Here the CDR3 DNA reads TGCAGCGTTGATATGGGGAGTGGCTACACCTTC. Translating it yields CSVDMGSGYTF.